The 15 T cell receptor beta chains listed next were all sequenced from one sample in a study of cytomegalovirus exposure and HLA in healthy donors (dated by TCRdb to 2016 to 2017). The method was the immunoSEQ multiplex PCR assay. A mixture of 60 forward primers for TCR Vbeta segments and 13 reverse primers for TCR Jbeta segments was used in the multiplex PCR. TCRdb stores this immuneACCESS table with in-frame sequences only. Part of the clones is absent; in the studies checked, under half of the shortfall reflects unresolved V genes, and no reason is known for the rest. This sample lists about 150,000 clones; roughly 79% were detected once. About 2.7% of the sample is in the top ten clones. Sequencing used PBMCs. The receptors here all came from a man aged 18 to 30 in good health and CMV-seronegative.

A remark on this clone: This specimen includes other DNA sequences encoding the same CDR3. The chain uses TRBV5-1 and TRBJ2-1, with TRBD1 matching 10 bases. The V gene end was trimmed by 0 bases and the J gene end by 6 bases; junction bases not matched to a gene: 0. Germline CDR1 reads SGHRS; CDR2 reads YFSETQ. The CDR3 has 14 amino acids. CDR3 nucleotides: TGCGCCAGCAGCTTGGGGACAGGGGGCAATGAGCAGTTCTTC. Translating it yields CASSLGTGGNEQFF. The full variable domain, with the rest looked up from reference TRBV5-1 and TRBJ2-1, is KAGVTQTPRYLIKTRGQQVTLSCSPISGHRSVSWYQQTPGQGLQFLFEYFSETQRNKGNFPGRFSGRQFSNSRSEMNVSTLELGDSALYLCASSLGTGGNEQFFGPGTRLTVL.

The rearrangement joins TRBV5-1 to TRBJ2-7, with D possibly matching TRBD2 (6 bases). The germline V gene encodes CDR1 SGHRS and CDR2 YFSETQ. The V and J ends lost 4 bases and 5 bases respectively, with 13 bases between them. This CDR3 has 13 amino acids. The CDR3 region has the DNA TGCGCCAGCAGCCCGTCGCGGGATGACGAGCAGTACGTC. It translates to CASSPSRDDEQYV.

The chain links TRBV5-1 to TRBJ2-7, with 9 nucleotides matching TRBD1. This CDR3 is 15 amino acids long. V was pared by 2 bases and J by 5 bases, with 8 bases of the junction left unmatched. Germline values: CDR1 SGHRS, CDR2 YFSETQ. The CDR3 here is CASSFTGTGYHEQYF. The CDR3 DNA reads as TGCGCCAGCAGCTTCACCGGGACAGGGTACCACGAGCAGTACTTC.

This chain connects TRBV18 to TRBJ1-1; 7 bases fit TRBD1. V was clipped by 2 bases and J by 0 bases; unmatched bases: 6. The CDR3 sequence is 16 residues long. Germline V gives CDR1 KGHSH, CDR2 LQKENI. The CDR3 sequence: CASSPTTRGMNTEAFF. The DNA for the CDR3 is TGTGCCAGCTCACCAACGACCAGGGGGATGAACACTGAAGCTTTCTTT. Complete variable domain (other parts from reference TRBV18 and TRBJ1-1): NAGVMQNPRHLVRRRGQEARLRCSPMKGHSHVYWYRQLPEEGLKFMVYLQKENIIDESGMPKERFSAEFPKEGPSILRIQQVVRGDSAAYFCASSPTTRGMNTEAFFGQGTRLTVV.

This sequence joins TRBV4-1 and TRBJ1-5; D is possibly TRBD1 (6 bases). The V gene's germline CDR1 is MGHRA and CDR2 YSYEKL. The CDR3 contains 13 residues. The V gene lost 0 bases and the J gene lost 7 bases, with 7 bases spanning the gap. The CDR3 loop reads CASSQDTGQPQHF. The CDR3, as DNA: TGCGCCAGCAGCCAAGATACAGGGCAGCCCCAGCATTTT.

J is TRBJ2-3 and V is TRBV30; 7 positions match TRBD2. Looked up from germline, CDR1 is GTSNPN and CDR2 is SVGIG (reference sequence). J was trimmed by 1 base and V by 2 bases; bases with no gene match: 3. The CDR3 runs to 14 residues. The CDR3 coding sequence is TGTGCCTGGAGTTTCCGGGGGGGCACAGATACGCAGTATTTT. Encoded protein: CAWSFRGGTDTQYF.

This clone is a singleton in its sample. The chain has TRBV14 and TRBJ2-2; D may be TRBD1 (5 bases). Germline V gene data show CDR1 as SGHDN and CDR2 as FVKESK. Trimming left V 4 bases short and J 7 bases short, with 16 bases between. The length of the CDR3 is 15 residues. The chain's CDR3 is CASSPGFNLGGELFF. The CDR3 nucleotides read TGTGCCAGCAGCCCAGGGTTTAATCTTGGCGGGGAGCTGTTTTTT. The full variable domain, rest sourced from reference TRBV14 and TRBJ2-2, is EAGVTQFPSHSVIEKGQTVTLRCDPISGHDNLYWYRRVMGKEIKFLLHFVKESKQDESGMPNNRFLAERTGGTYSTLKVQPAELEDSGVYFCASSPGFNLGGELFFGEGSRLTVL.

The chain joins TRBV7-9 to TRBJ2-5; 9 nucleotides line up with TRBD2. From germline, CDR1 is SEHNR and CDR2 FQNEAQ (reference sequence). V gave up 4 bases and J gave up 5 bases; unmatched junction bases: 11. The CDR3 is 16 amino acids. The CDR3 sequence: CASSYPGTSFGETQYF. CDR3 DNA sequence: TGTGCCAGCAGCTACCCCGGGACTAGCTTTGGCGAGACCCAGTACTTC.

The chain combines TRBV5-8 with TRBJ1-2, with D possibly matching TRBD1 (6 bases). Germline loops: CDR1 SGHTS, CDR2 YDEGEE. Trimming took off 3 bases at V and 6 bases at J, with 12 bases between the two ends. The CDR3 is 13 amino acids. The chain's CDR3 is CASSSQGRDGYTF. The CDR3 bases are TGTGCCAGCAGCTCCCAGGGGAGAGATGGCTACACCTTC.

On this clone: One junction end does not reproduce the germline sequence, and a read error may be involved. V usage is TRBV9 and J usage is TRBJ2-6; D is possibly TRBD1 (5 bases). Germline V lookup: CDR1 SGDLS, CDR2 YYNGEE. The CDR3 runs 15 residues. The CDR3 protein is CASSGRSSGANGLTF. CDR3 DNA: TGTGCCAGCAGCGGACGGTCCTCTGGGGCCAACGGCCTGACTTTC. The whole variable domain, remainder taken from reference TRBV9 and TRBJ2-6, is DSGVTQTPKHLITATGQRVTLRCSPRSGDLSVYWYQQSLDQGLQFLIQYYNGEERAKGNILERFSAQQFPDLHSELNLSSLELGDSALYFCASSGRSSGANGLTFGAGSRLTVL.

The chain employs TRBV10-3 and TRBJ2-1; 7 positions match TRBD1. The CDR3 is 12 residues long. Germline trimming cut 5 bases from V and 8 bases from J; bases unmatched to any gene: 3. Germline V gene data show CDR1 as ENHRY and CDR2 as SYGVKD. CDR3 sequence (DNA): TGTGCCATCAGTCGACAGGGCCATGAGCAGTTCTTC. Protein product: CAISRQGHEQFF.

The rearrangement joins TRBV21-1 to TRBJ2-7; the table assigns TRBD1, which was not confirmed against the DNA. TRBV21-1 is reported as a pseudogene. This CDR3 has 16 amino acids. Here the CDR3 reads CASSKEGKGQAYEQYF. DNA of the CDR3: TGTGCCAGCAGCAAAGAGGGGAAAGGACAGGCCTACGAGCAGTACTTC.

The V and J genes are TRBV4-1 and TRBJ2-7; D remains unclear. The V gene's germline CDR1 is MGHRA and CDR2 YSYEKL. This CDR3 has 15 residues. The V end was cut by 0 bases, the J end by 0 bases, with 9 bases between. CDR3 sequence: CASSQDLQRSYEQYV. The CDR3 nucleotides read TGCGCCAGCAGCCAAGATCTCCAGCGCTCCTACGAGCAGTACGTC.

The V and J genes are TRBV4-1 and TRBJ2-1, with 8 bases aligning to TRBD2. V lost 4 bases to trimming and J lost 10 bases; unmatched junction nucleotides: 15. This CDR3 comprises 16 residues. Germline assignment: CDR1 MGHRA and CDR2 YSYEKL. Here the CDR3 DNA reads TGCGCCAGCAGCCCCCCCGGTAGCGGGGACTGGTGGGAGCAGTTCTTC. This codes for CASSPPGSGDWWEQFF.

The chain uses TRBV19 and TRBJ2-7; D might be TRBD2 (5 bases). Germline CDR1 and CDR2: LNHDA and SQIVND (reference sequence). The V end was cut by 5 bases, the J end by 3 bases, with 11 bases between. CDR3 length: 13 residues. CDR3 bases: TGTGCCAGTAGTCCCGCGGGCGGCTACGAGCAGTACGTC. Protein sequence: CASSPAGGYEQYV.